These 30 T cell receptor beta chains were all obtained from the same sample, sequenced in a study of blood T cell repertoires in COVID-19. Sequencing used immunoSEQ multiplex PCR; TCRdb keeps in-frame clones, though not all of them. The sample lists about 330,000 clones, roughly 85% occurring once. Material: peripheral blood. These receptor sequences come from a human donor in a cohort sampled during active COVID-19.

J is TRBJ1-1 and V is TRBV25-1; 12 bases are a match to TRBD1. The CDR3 contains 17 residues. Unmatched junction bases numbered 9, after V lost 2 bases and J lost 5 bases. Germline V gene data show CDR1 as MGHDK and CDR2 as SYGVNS. CDR3 loop: CASSEQTGTGGYTEAFF. The CDR3 region has the DNA TGTGCCAGCAGTGAACAAACCGGGACAGGGGGCTATACTGAAGCTTTCTTT.

The DNA for the CDR3 is TGTGCCAGCAGCCATGAGAGCAGGGGTGTCTATGGCTACACCTTC. As protein: CASSHESRGVYGYTF. This chain joins TRBV3-1 (or the pseudogene TRBV3-2) and TRBJ1-2; D is perhaps TRBD1 (6 bases). Trimming took off 3 bases at V and 4 bases at J, with 15 bases between the two ends. This CDR3 contains 15 residues. Germline V gene sequence: CDR1 LGHDT, CDR2 YNNKEL (reference sequence).

This clone was seen more than once but under ten times. This rearrangement joins TRBV29-1 to TRBJ1-2; 7 nucleotides line up with TRBD1. Per the germline V gene, CDR1 is SQVTM and CDR2 is ANQGSEA. This CDR3 spans 13 amino acids. The ends lost 4 bases at V and 7 bases at J; junction bases unmatched: 9. The CDR3 DNA reads TGCAGCGTTGGGTCCGGACAGGCTTCTGGCTACACCTTC. This sequence encodes CSVGSGQASGYTF.

This sequence joins TRBV14 and TRBJ1-6, with TRBD1 identical over 8 bases. This CDR3 region has 13 residues. Unmatched junction bases numbered 1, after V lost 2 bases and J lost 10 bases. CDR1 and CDR2 from the germline V gene are SGHDN and FVKESK. The CDR3 nucleotides are TGTGCCAGCAGCCAAACAGGGGGGTCACCCCTCCACTTT. It translates to CASSQTGGSPLHF.

This clone was observed at least ten times. The chain couples TRBV6-4 to TRBJ1-4; the D gene is possibly TRBD1 (5 bases). The CDR3 totals 12 residues. Trimming left V 5 bases short and J 14 bases short, with 15 bases between. In germline, CDR1 is MRHNA, CDR2 SNTAGT. The CDR3 DNA reads TGTGCCAGCAGTTTTATTCGGACAAAGCTGTTTTTT. As protein: CASSFIRTKLFF.

The rearrangement joins TRBV7-3 to TRBJ2-3, with 7 bases fitting TRBD1. The germline CDR1 and CDR2 sequences are SGHTA and FQGTGA. The V gene end was trimmed by 5 bases and the J gene end by 0 bases; junction bases not matched to a gene: 2. The CDR3 spans 14 residues. The CDR3 loop reads CASSRDSSTDTQYF. The CDR3 region has the DNA TGTGCCAGCAGCCGGGACAGCAGCACAGATACGCAGTATTTT.

The rearrangement joins TRBV7-9 to TRBJ2-3, with TRBD1 matching over 9 bases. This CDR3 has 14 amino acids. The junction had 5 bases not matched to a gene; V was cut back by 3 bases and J by 7 bases. Germline-derived CDR1 and CDR2 are SEHNR and FQNEAQ (reference sequence). This chain's CDR3 is CASSFLQGANTQYF. The CDR3 DNA reads as TGTGCCAGCAGCTTTTTACAGGGGGCAAATACGCAGTATTTT.

The V gene is TRBV4-2, the J gene TRBJ1-5; no definite D call. The CDR3 is made up of 12 amino acids. CDR1 and CDR2 (germline): LGHNA, YNFKEQ. V lost 1 base, J lost 10 bases, and 8 bases lay in between. The CDR3 bases are TGTGCCAGCAGCCAAGGGAGTGGTCCCCAGCATTTT. Its translation: CASSQGSGPQHF.

The chain couples TRBV10-3 to TRBJ2-5, with 7 bases aligning to TRBD2. CDR1 and CDR2 (germline): ENHRY, SYGVKD. J lost 0 bases, V lost 10 bases, and 8 bases had no gene match. The CDR3 has 14 residues. DNA of the CDR3: TGTGCCACACGGGGGGACGGGAACCAAGAGACCCAGTACTTC. Amino acids: CATRGDGNQETQYF.

The rearrangement uses TRBV6-5 and TRBJ1-1, with 7 nucleotides matching TRBD1. Germline V gene sequence: CDR1 MNHEY, CDR2 SVGAGI. The CDR3 runs to 13 residues. J was trimmed by 5 bases and V by 6 bases; bases with no gene match: 6. The CDR3 here is CASRYRGRTEAFF. The CDR3 coding sequence is TGTGCCAGCAGGTACAGGGGAAGGACTGAAGCTTTCTTT.

The chain combines TRBV2 with TRBJ1-5, with D perhaps matching TRBD1 (6 bases). CDR3 length: 14 residues. The V gene lost 3 bases and the J gene lost 4 bases, with 10 bases spanning the gap. The V gene's germline CDR1 is SNHLY and CDR2 FYNNEI. CDR3 amino acids: CASSEEQGNQPQHF. The CDR3 DNA sequence: TGTGCCAGCAGTGAGGAGCAGGGGAATCAGCCCCAGCATTTT.

This chain connects TRBV11-2 to TRBJ2-7; D might be TRBD2 (5 bases). Trimming stripped 2 bases from V and 4 bases from J, with 15 bases between. The CDR3 is made up of 15 amino acids. Germline V lookup: CDR1 SGHAT, CDR2 FQNNGV. CDR3 region: CASSLFGGVGYEQYF. In DNA, the CDR3 is TGTGCCAGCAGCTTATTCGGAGGAGTCGGGTACGAGCAGTACTTC.

The chain recombines TRBV6-1 with TRBJ2-6, with unresolved D. Trimming pared 2 bases from V and 0 bases from J, leaving 5 bases between. The CDR3 runs 15 residues. From germline, CDR1 is MNHNS and CDR2 SASEGT. The CDR3 coding sequence is TGTGCCAGCAGTGAACCTATCTCTGGGGCCAACGTCCTGACTTTC. Its protein product is CASSEPISGANVLTF.

Written as DNA, the CDR3 is TGTGCCACCAGTGAACCAAGCGGGGTGAGCACAGATACGCAGTATTTT. Translating it yields CATSEPSGVSTDTQYF. The chain uses TRBV24-1 and TRBJ2-3, with 7 bases that match TRBD2. V shed 4 bases and J 0 bases; nucleotides not matched to a gene: 6. The germline V gene encodes CDR1 KGHDR and CDR2 SFDVKD. The CDR3 spans 16 residues.

The V gene is TRBV24-1, the J gene TRBJ2-1; 8 bases line up with TRBD2. The V gene's germline CDR1 is KGHDR and CDR2 SFDVKD. Germline trimming cut 3 bases from V and 9 bases from J; bases unmatched to any gene: 12. The CDR3 extends over 16 amino acids. The CDR3 coding sequence is TGTGCCACCAGTGATCGACTCATCGCGGGGGGCAGTGAGCAGTTCTTC. This codes for CATSDRLIAGGSEQFF.

The V and J genes are TRBV19 and TRBJ1-5; 7 bases line up with TRBD1. The germline gives CDR1 LNHDA, CDR2 SQIVND (reference sequence). The CDR3 is made up of 16 amino acids. V was clipped by 4 bases and J by 0 bases; unmatched bases: 6. CDR3 in DNA: TGTGCCAGTAGTACCCGGGGACAGCATAGCAATCAGCCCCAGCATTTT. It translates to CASSTRGQHSNQPQHF.

A few counts support this clone. The chain carries TRBV9 and TRBJ2-6; 9 bases are a match to TRBD1. The length of the CDR3 is 15 residues. Looked up from germline, CDR1 is SGDLS and CDR2 is YYNGEE. V was clipped by 1 base and J by 9 bases; unmatched bases: 5. The CDR3 loop is CASSVRDRDHNVLTF. The CDR3 DNA follows: TGTGCCAGCAGCGTAAGGGACAGGGACCACAACGTCCTGACTTTC.

This clone was detected once. V and J are TRBV6-5 and TRBJ1-5, with D possibly matching TRBD1 (6 bases). Germline V CDR1 and CDR2: MNHEY, SVGAGI. The CDR3 totals 14 residues. Trimming removed 5 bases at V and 8 bases at J, with 16 bases between. The CDR3 loop is CASSPPGAPKPQHF. CDR3 nucleotide sequence: TGTGCCAGCAGTCCCCCAGGGGCCCCAAAGCCCCAGCATTTT.

The genes are TRBV27 and TRBJ2-7; perhaps TRBD1 as D (5 bases). Germline lookup yields CDR1 MNHEY and CDR2 SMNVEV (reference sequence). CDR3 length equals 15 residues. Trimming cost V 6 bases and J 5 bases, with 20 bases left between them. CDR3 protein: CASRLLLGVLNEQYF. The CDR3 region has the DNA TGTGCCAGCAGGCTTCTTTTAGGGGTGTTGAACGAGCAGTACTTC.

The chain employs TRBV6-5 and TRBJ2-5, with D maybe TRBD1 (7 bases). CDR1 and CDR2 (germline): MNHEY, SVGAGI. The length of the CDR3 is 14 residues. Trimming took off 2 bases at V and 5 bases at J, with 12 bases between the two ends. In nucleotides, the CDR3 is TGTGCCAGCAGTTACCAGGGGGGAAGGGAGACCCAGTACTTC. Its protein product is CASSYQGGRETQYF.

The chain uses TRBV19 and TRBJ2-2, with TRBD1 matching 8 bases. CDR1 and CDR2 from the germline V gene are LNHDA and SQIVND (reference sequence). The CDR3 contains 15 residues. V shed 3 bases, J shed 8 bases, and the junction held 8 bases outside the gene matches. This CDR3 is CASSMSQGAGGELFF. In DNA, the CDR3 is TGTGCCAGTAGTATGTCGCAGGGGGCAGGTGGGGAGCTGTTTTTT.

This clone turned up a few times. The chain has TRBV9 and TRBJ2-1; the D gene is possibly TRBD1 (6 bases). The germline gives CDR1 SGDLS, CDR2 YYNGEE. Between the trimmed V and J ends, which lost 4 bases and 8 bases, there was a span of 22 bases. CDR3 length: 16 amino acids. As DNA, the CDR3 is TGTGCCAGCAGCCCCACAGGCAGGACAGTATTCCATGAGCAGTTCTTC. Amino acid sequence: CASSPTGRTVFHEQFF. The full variable domain, rest sourced from reference TRBV9 and TRBJ2-1, is DSGVTQTPKHLITATGQRVTLRCSPRSGDLSVYWYQQSLDQGLQFLIQYYNGEERAKGNILERFSAQQFPDLHSELNLSSLELGDSALYFCASSPTGRTVFHEQFFGPGTRLTVL.

The chain has TRBV30 and TRBJ1-2; 8 bases align to TRBD1. The V segment lost 8 bases and the J segment 10 bases; nucleotides outside the gene matches: 9. The germline CDR1 and CDR2 sequences are GTSNPN and SVGIG (reference sequence). CDR3 length: 11 amino acids. The DNA of the CDR3 is TGTGCCGGAAGGACAGGGATCCCCTACACCTTC. Amino acid sequence: CAGRTGIPYTF.

The chain couples TRBV19 to TRBJ1-1; tentative D call: TRBD1 (5 bases). CDR1 and CDR2 from the germline V gene are LNHDA and SQIVND (reference sequence). Trimming removed 7 bases at V and 6 bases at J, with 15 bases between. This CDR3 comprises 13 residues. In DNA form, the CDR3 reads TGTGCCAGTACTAGGGGAGGCCTAGCTGAAGCTTTCTTT. Translation: CASTRGGLAEAFF.

V is TRBV12-3 or TRBV12-4 and J is TRBJ2-2; D is undetermined. The CDR3 is 12 residues long. V was clipped by 5 bases and J by 7 bases, with 8 bases between them. The CDR3 nucleotides are TGTGCCAGCAGTCCCTCTCTCGGGGAGCTGTTTTTT. It is translated as CASSPSLGELFF.

This clone was detected only once. The rearrangement uses TRBV4-1 and TRBJ1-2, with 7 bases lining up with TRBD1. Germline CDR1 is MGHRA and CDR2 is YSYEKL. Trimming removed 2 bases from V and 2 bases from J; junction bases left unmatched: 5. This CDR3 has 15 residues. The CDR3: CASSQSGQVNYGYTF. CDR3 nucleotide sequence: TGCGCCAGCAGCCAATCAGGACAGGTAAACTATGGCTACACCTTC.

The rearrangement joins TRBV18 to TRBJ1-5; 10 positions match TRBD1. The CDR3 is 17 residues long. CDR1 KGHSH and CDR2 LQKENI come from the germline V gene. With V trimmed by 3 bases and J by 6 bases, 11 bases remained unmatched. The CDR3 region has the DNA TGTGCCAGCTCACCTACACCGGGACAGGGGCAAAGTCAGCCCCAGCATTTT. Translating it yields CASSPTPGQGQSQPQHF.

The chain combines TRBV5-1 with TRBJ2-2; 12 bases match TRBD2. The CDR3 is 17 amino acids. With 0 bases clipped from V and 6 bases from J, the junction kept 6 bases outside the gene matches. CDR1 and CDR2 from the germline V gene are SGHRS and YFSETQ. DNA of the CDR3: TGCGCCAGCAGCTTGGATGGGACTAGCGGGCCCGCCGGGGAGCTGTTTTTT. Amino acids: CASSLDGTSGPAGELFF.

V and J are TRBV27 and TRBJ1-1, with D tentatively TRBD1 (5 bases). Trimming took off 6 bases at V and 1 base at J, with 9 bases between the two ends. CDR1 MNHEY and CDR2 SMNVEV come from the germline V gene (reference sequence). The CDR3 spans 13 residues. The CDR3 is CASRGLENTEAFF. The CDR3 DNA follows: TGTGCCAGCAGGGGACTAGAGAACACTGAAGCTTTCTTT.

The chain carries TRBV30 and TRBJ1-5; 8 nucleotides align to TRBD1. Unmatched junction bases numbered 5, after V lost 2 bases and J lost 2 bases. Germline loops: CDR1 GTSNPN, CDR2 SVGIG (reference sequence). CDR3 length equals 15 residues. This CDR3 reads CAWSTPGQGNQPQHF. CDR3 sequence (DNA): TGTGCCTGGAGTACCCCGGGACAGGGCAATCAGCCCCAGCATTTT.